These 7 T cell receptor beta chains came from one sample sequenced in a study of CD8+CD57+ T cells in acquired aplastic anemia. It was genomic DNA that served as the template for profiling TCR beta VDJ and CDR3. TCRdb passed the reads through MiXCR, listing each CDR3 protein once. This sample has about 210,000 distinct CDR3 sequences; roughly 33% occur once, and the top ten carry roughly 1.1%. Sequenced material: sorted CD4+, CD8+, or CD8+CD57+ T cells (not recorded which) from PBMCs. These receptors came from a human donor in good health, serving as a control.

This clonotype occurred a few times. The rearrangement uses TRBV10-3 and TRBJ2-7, with D possibly TRBD1 on 6 matching bases. The CDR3 contains 13 residues. With 6 bases removed from V and 5 bases from J, the gap between germline ends came to 14 bases. CDR1 is ENHRY, CDR2 SYGVKD, per germline. CDR3 in amino acids: CAISQQGFHEQYF. CDR3 sequence (DNA): TGTGCCATCAGCCAACAGGGCTTCCACGAGCAGTACTTC.

This clonotype was seen once. A much larger clone sits a single nucleotide away, making a read error possible. This rearrangement joins TRBV19 to TRBJ1-5; no reliable D call. This CDR3 region has 16 residues. Germline V CDR1 and CDR2: LNHDA, SQIVND (reference sequence). The CDR3 loop reads CACSIGVETGNQPQHF. As DNA, the CDR3 is TGTGCCTGTAGTATTGGGGTTGAAACGGGCAATCAGCCCCAGCATTTT.

This clonotype has at least ten counts. The J gene is TRBJ1-1, the V gene TRBV5-1; D gene ambiguous. The CDR3 totals 13 residues. The V end lost 0 bases, the J end lost 5 bases, and 8 bases lay between the germline ends. The germline V gene has CDR1 SGHRS and CDR2 YFSETQ. The CDR3 protein is CASSLVSQTEAFF. Written as DNA, the CDR3 is TGCGCCAGCAGCTTGGTGAGTCAGACTGAAGCTTTCTTT.

This clonotype showed up just a few times. The V and J genes are TRBV5-4 and TRBJ2-5; 9 nucleotides agree with TRBD1. The CDR3 consists of 16 residues. Per germline, CDR1 SGHNT and CDR2 YYREEE (reference sequence). V shed 4 bases, J shed 5 bases, and the junction held 12 bases outside the gene matches. The CDR3 sequence is CASSQGNTGGFETQYF. In DNA, the CDR3 is TGTGCCAGCAGCCAAGGAAATACAGGGGGCTTCGAGACCCAGTACTTC.

The chain couples TRBV10-3 to TRBJ2-2; D call uncertain. Trimming shortened V by 7 bases and J by 2 bases, and 2 bases separated the two germline ends. Germline V CDR1 and CDR2: ENHRY, SYGVKD. The CDR3 runs to 11 residues. CDR3 in DNA: TGTGCCATCAAAAACACCGGGGAGCTGTTTTTT. It yields the protein CAIKNTGELFF.

In its sample, this clonotype was seen many times. This chain uses TRBV2 with TRBJ2-2; 8 nucleotides line up with TRBD1. Germline V gene sequence: CDR1 SNHLY, CDR2 FYNNEI. The CDR3 contains 15 residues. J lost 4 bases, V lost 3 bases, and 4 bases had no gene match. The CDR3 loop is CASSDRTGFTGELFF. The CDR3 nucleotides are TGTGCCAGCAGTGATAGGACAGGGTTCACCGGGGAGCTGTTTTTT.

The count of this clonotype is one. This chain connects TRBV20-1 to TRBJ1-1; D is uncertain. The length of the CDR3 is 13 residues. CDR1 and CDR2 (germline): DFQATT, SNEGSKA (reference sequence). V lost 5 bases and J 2 bases, leaving 12 bases between the germline ends. For the CDR3, the DNA is TGCAGTGCTCACAAGGAGGTTAACACTGAAGCTTTCTTT. Protein product: CSAHKEVNTEAFF.